This T cell receptor beta chain was captured in a study of blood T cell repertoires in COVID-19. V was clipped by 4 bases and J by 6 bases, with 19 bases between them. The CDR3 covers 15 residues. Germline V gene data show CDR1 as MNHEY and CDR2 as SVGAGI. This clone has just one count. The cohort comprised adults aged 18 to 89 years residing in approximately 25 US areas. Participants' own reports of clinical history determined their cohort assignment. Recovered status in Cohort 3 required two negative PCRs, clearance, or symptom resolution. Sequenced by immunoSEQ multiplex PCR; TCRdb stores in-frame clones only, minus some. Of some 250,000 clones listed, 85% to 90% are singletons.

Material: PBMCs or T cells enriched from blood (not recorded which). This receptor was taken from a man aged 40-50 years who had recovered from COVID-19. The chain links TRBV6-5 to TRBJ2-7, with D maybe TRBD1 (6 bases). As DNA, the CDR3 is TGTGCCAGCAGTTCCGCGGACAGAACTCCGGCCGAGCAGTACTTC. Its translation: CASSSADRTPAEQYF.